This TCR beta chain appears in the sequencing data of a study of T-cell reconstitution after alpha-beta-depleted transplantation in children. General observations from the study: Diversity of TCRbeta at day 60 was high in some patients, arising from surviving recipient T cells and thymic progenitors. Newly generated T cells supplied most T-cell counts and diversity one year post-transplant. Reports say that about two months after transplant, the alpha-beta T cells came out of several hundred graft clones that had expanded.

Ten or more counts support this clonotype. What it binds is not known. TCRbeta library preparation incorporated unique molecular identifiers. From the PCR reads, TCRdb called clonotypes with MiXCR, one entry per CDR3 protein. This table holds about 300,000 distinct CDR3 sequences, over 7.5% found once. Germline CDR1 is MGHDK and CDR2 is SYGVNS. Trimming pared 1 base from V and 5 bases from J, leaving 3 bases between. CDR3 length: 12 residues. The source material was peripheral blood, sampled 360 days after TCRalphabeta/CD19-depleted stem cell transplant. The receptor's source is a female patient aged 2 to 10 who had a stem cell transplant for Fanconi anemia, so the T cells may come from the graft donor. The chain joins TRBV25-1 to TRBJ1-5; D is uncertain. The chain's CDR3 is CASSEWDQPQHF. The DNA for the CDR3 is TGTGCCAGCAGTGAATGGGATCAGCCCCAGCATTTT.